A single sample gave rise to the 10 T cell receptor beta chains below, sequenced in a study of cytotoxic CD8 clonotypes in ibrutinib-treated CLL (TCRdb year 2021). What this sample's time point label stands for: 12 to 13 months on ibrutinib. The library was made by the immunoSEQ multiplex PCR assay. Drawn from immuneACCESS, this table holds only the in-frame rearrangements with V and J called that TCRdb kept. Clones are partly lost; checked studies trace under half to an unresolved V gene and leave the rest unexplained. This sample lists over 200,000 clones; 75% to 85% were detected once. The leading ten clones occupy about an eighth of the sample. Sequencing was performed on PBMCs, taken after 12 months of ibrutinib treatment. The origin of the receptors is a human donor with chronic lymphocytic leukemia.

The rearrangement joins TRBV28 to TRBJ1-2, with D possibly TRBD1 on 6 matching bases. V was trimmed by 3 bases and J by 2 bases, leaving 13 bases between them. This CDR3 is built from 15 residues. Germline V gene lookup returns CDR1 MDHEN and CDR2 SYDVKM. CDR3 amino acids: CASSFRGRGNYGYTF. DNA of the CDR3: TGTGCCAGCAGTTTTAGGGGCAGGGGAAACTATGGCTACACCTTC.

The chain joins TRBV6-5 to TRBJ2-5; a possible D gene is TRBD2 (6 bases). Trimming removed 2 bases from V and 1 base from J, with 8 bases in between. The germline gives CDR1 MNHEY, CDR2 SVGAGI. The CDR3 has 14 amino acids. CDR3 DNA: TGTGCCAGCAGTTACGGGACTGGCCAAGAGACCCAGTACTTC. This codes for CASSYGTGQETQYF.

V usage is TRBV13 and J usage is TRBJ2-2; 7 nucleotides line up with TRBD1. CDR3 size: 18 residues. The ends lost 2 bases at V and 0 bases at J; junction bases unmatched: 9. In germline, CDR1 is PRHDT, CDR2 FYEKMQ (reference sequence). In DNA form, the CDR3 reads TGTGCCAGCAGCTTAACCAGGGACAGACCTACGAACACCGGGGAGCTGTTTTTT. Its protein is CASSLTRDRPTNTGELFF.

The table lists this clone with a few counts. The CDR3 spells CSVEISGLPNYEQYF. The CDR3 DNA is TGCAGCGTTGAAATTAGCGGACTTCCTAACTACGAGCAGTACTTC. The chain couples TRBV29-1 to TRBJ2-7; D is perhaps TRBD2 (6 bases). The ends were cut back, 2 bases at V and 3 bases at J, with 17 bases in the middle. The CDR3 extends over 15 amino acids. Germline CDR1 reads SQVTM; CDR2 reads ANQGSEA.

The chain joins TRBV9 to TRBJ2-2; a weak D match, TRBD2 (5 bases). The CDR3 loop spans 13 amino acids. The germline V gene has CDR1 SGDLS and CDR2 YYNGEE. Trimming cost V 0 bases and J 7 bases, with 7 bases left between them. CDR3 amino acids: CASSVDGDGELFF. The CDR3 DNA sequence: TGTGCCAGCAGCGTAGACGGGGACGGGGAGCTGTTTTTT.

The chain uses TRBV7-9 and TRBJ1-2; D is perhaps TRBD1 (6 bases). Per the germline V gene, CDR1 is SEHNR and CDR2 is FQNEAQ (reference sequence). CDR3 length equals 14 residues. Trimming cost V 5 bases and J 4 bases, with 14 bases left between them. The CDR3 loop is CASSTADRSYGYTF. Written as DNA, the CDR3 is TGTGCCAGCAGCACTGCGGACAGAAGCTATGGCTACACCTTC.

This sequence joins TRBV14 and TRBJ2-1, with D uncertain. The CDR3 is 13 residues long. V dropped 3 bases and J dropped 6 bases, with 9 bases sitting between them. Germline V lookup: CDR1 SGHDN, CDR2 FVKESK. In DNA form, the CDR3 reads TGTGCCAGCAGCCATCGACTTCCCAATGAGCAGTTCTTC. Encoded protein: CASSHRLPNEQFF.

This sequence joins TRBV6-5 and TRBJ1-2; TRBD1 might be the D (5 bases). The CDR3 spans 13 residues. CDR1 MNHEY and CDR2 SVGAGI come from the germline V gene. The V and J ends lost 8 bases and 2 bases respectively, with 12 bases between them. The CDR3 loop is CASAGRENYGYTF. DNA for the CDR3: TGTGCCAGCGCCGGCAGGGAGAACTATGGCTACACCTTC.

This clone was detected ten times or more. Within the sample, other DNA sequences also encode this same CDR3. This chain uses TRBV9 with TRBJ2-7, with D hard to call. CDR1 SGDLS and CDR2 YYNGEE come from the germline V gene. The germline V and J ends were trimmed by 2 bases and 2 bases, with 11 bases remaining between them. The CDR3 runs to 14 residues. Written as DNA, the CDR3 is TGTGCCAGCAGCGTTGGTGGCAGCGCCTACGAGCAGTACTTC. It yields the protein CASSVGGSAYEQYF. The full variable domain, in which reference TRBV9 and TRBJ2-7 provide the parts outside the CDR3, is DSGVTQTPKHLITATGQRVTLRCSPRSGDLSVYWYQQSLDQGLQFLIQYYNGEERAKGNILERFSAQQFPDLHSELNLSSLELGDSALYFCASSVGGSAYEQYFGPGTRLTVT.

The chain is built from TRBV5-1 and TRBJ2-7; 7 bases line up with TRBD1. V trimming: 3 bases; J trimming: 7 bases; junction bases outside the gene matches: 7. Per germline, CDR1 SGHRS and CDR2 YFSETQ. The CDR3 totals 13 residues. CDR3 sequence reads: CASSYYRGREQYF. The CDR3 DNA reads TGCGCCAGCAGCTACTACAGGGGCCGTGAGCAGTACTTC.